This TCR beta chain was sequenced for a study of early stage breast cancer tumors. This clone was seen a few times. CDR1 is SEHNR, CDR2 FQNEAQ, per germline (reference sequence). This CDR3 comprises 12 residues. The V gene lost 1 base and the J gene lost 8 bases, with 8 bases spanning the gap. Repertoires were generated with immunoSEQ multiplex PCR, while TCRdb's copy carries only in-frame clones and drops some. The repertoire holds just over 70,000 clones, more than 65% seen once, with 3% to 4.5% in the top ten. The V and J genes are TRBV7-9 and TRBJ1-2; D may be TRBD1 (5 bases). Sequencing was done on a sample of blood. The source of this sequence is a person in their sixties or seventies with breast cancer. The CDR3 sequence is CASSLEGEGYTF. DNA for the CDR3: TGTGCCAGCAGCTTAGAAGGGGAAGGCTACACCTTC.